These 10 T cell receptor beta chains share one sample of origin, sequenced in a study of beta chain features in type 1 diabetes. Broader study findings: TCRB CDR3s were moderately but significantly shorter in Type 1 diabetes patients in all four CD4+ subsets.

As every portion of the isolated RNA was reverse transcribed, the sequencing read expressed TCRB transcripts. Sequenced by immunoSEQ multiplex PCR; TCRdb stores in-frame clones only, minus some. The table shows roughly 340,000 clones, with roughly 14% occurring only once. These receptors are not linked to any known antigen. The sequencing sample was made of naive CD4+ T cells from blood. The origin of the receptors is a woman between 18 and 29 years old with type 1 diabetes.

The chain employs TRBV5-4 and TRBJ2-3; possibly TRBD2 for D (5 bases). The germline V and J ends were trimmed by 0 bases and 4 bases, with 18 bases remaining between them. CDR1 and CDR2 (germline): SGHNT, YYREEE (reference sequence). The CDR3 is 17 residues long. The DNA for the CDR3 is TGTGCCAGCAGCTTGGATTCGGGATCCGGGTTGGCAGATACGCAGTATTTT. Translating gives CASSLDSGSGLADTQYF.

This clone was detected only a few times. The chain joins TRBV25-1 to TRBJ1-2, with TRBD1 matching over 7 bases. In germline, CDR1 is MGHDK, CDR2 SYGVNS. Trimming removed 6 bases from V and 7 bases from J; junction bases left unmatched: 5. The CDR3 has 12 amino acids. This CDR3 is CASRETGFGYTF. The CDR3 nucleotides are TGTGCCAGCAGGGAGACAGGGTTTGGCTACACCTTC.

V is TRBV6-5 and J is TRBJ2-7; 7 bases match TRBD2. The CDR3 totals 14 residues. Per germline, CDR1 MNHEY and CDR2 SVGAGI. Germline trimming cut 2 bases from V and 5 bases from J; bases unmatched to any gene: 6. CDR3 loop: CASSYAASGDEQYF. CDR3 DNA sequence: TGTGCCAGCAGTTACGCGGCTAGCGGAGACGAGCAGTACTTC.

V usage is TRBV29-1 and J usage is TRBJ2-5; a possible D gene is TRBD1 (7 bases). This CDR3 region has 12 residues. V gave up 5 bases and J gave up 5 bases, with 12 bases separating them. Germline CDR1 reads SQVTM; CDR2 reads ANQGSEA. Here the CDR3 reads CSVKPGGETQYF. As DNA, the CDR3 is TGCAGCGTTAAGCCAGGGGGGGAGACCCAGTACTTC.

This clone occurred a few times. J is TRBJ2-1 and V is TRBV6-6, with 8 bases aligning to TRBD1. CDR1 MNHNY and CDR2 SVGAGI come from the germline V gene (reference sequence). This CDR3 spans 16 amino acids. V lost 0 bases and J lost 6; bases outside the gene matches: 7. The CDR3 sequence: CASSYSLQGAGNEQFF. In DNA form, the CDR3 reads TGTGCCAGCAGTTACTCTCTCCAGGGGGCAGGCAATGAGCAGTTCTTC.

This clone came up a few times. The chain is built from TRBV9 and TRBJ2-1; perhaps TRBD1 as D (6 bases). The CDR3 extends over 15 amino acids. Trimming removed 2 bases from V and 0 bases from J, with 9 bases in between. Looked up from germline, CDR1 is SGDLS and CDR2 is YYNGEE. CDR3 residues: CASSVIGGSYNEQFF. The CDR3 bases are TGTGCCAGCAGCGTGATAGGGGGCTCCTACAATGAGCAGTTCTTC.

V and J are TRBV6-5 and TRBJ2-7, with 10 bases fitting TRBD1. Unmatched junction bases numbered 5, after V lost 2 bases and J lost 4 bases. Germline V lookup: CDR1 MNHEY, CDR2 SVGAGI. CDR3 length: 15 residues. The CDR3 bases are TGTGCCAGCAGTTACCTACCGGGACAGGGGTACGAGCAGTACTTC. The encoded protein is CASSYLPGQGYEQYF.

V and J are TRBV9 and TRBJ2-3, with D tentatively TRBD2 (6 bases). CDR3 length: 14 residues. Trimming stripped 5 bases from V and 0 bases from J, with 10 bases between. Germline CDR1 SGDLS, CDR2 YYNGEE. The CDR3 bases are TGTGCCAGCAGTCTCGGGACTAGCACAGATACGCAGTATTTT. Its protein product is CASSLGTSTDTQYF. Full variable domain (missing parts from reference TRBV9 and TRBJ2-3): DSGVTQTPKHLITATGQRVTLRCSPRSGDLSVYWYQQSLDQGLQFLIQYYNGEERAKGNILERFSAQQFPDLHSELNLSSLELGDSALYFCASSLGTSTDTQYFGPGTRLTVL.

CDR3 coding DNA: TGCAGCGTTGAAGCAGGGACAGGCCACTATGGCTACACCTTC. This gives the protein CSVEAGTGHYGYTF. The chain combines TRBV29-1 with TRBJ1-2; 8 bases map to TRBD1. CDR1 is SQVTM and CDR2 is ANQGSEA in the germline V gene. Trimming at V came to 1 base and at J to 3 bases, leaving 4 bases not matched to a gene. This CDR3 has 14 residues.

This clone was detected only a few times. The V call is TRBV18, the J call TRBJ2-7; a weak D match, TRBD1 (5 bases). V was shortened by 3 bases and J by 4 bases, with 16 bases between the two germline ends. Germline V lookup: CDR1 KGHSH, CDR2 LQKENI. This CDR3 has 15 amino acids. The CDR3 DNA reads as TGTGCCAGCTCACCGCAGGACAACCCCACTTACGAGCAGTACTTC. Translating gives CASSPQDNPTYEQYF.